These 9 T cell receptor beta chains originate from one sample sequenced in a study of OX40 agonist ivuxolimab in advanced cancers. Only in-frame clones appear in the TCRdb table, and some are missing; sequencing was by immunoSEQ multiplex PCR. The table has approximately 43,000 clones, around four fifths seen once. The sample was CD4+ or CD8+ T cells sorted from blood, taken in a trial of the OX40 agonist ivuxolimab. Receptor source: an adult with an advanced solid tumor such as melanoma, head and neck, liver or kidney cancer.

The chain couples TRBV7-2 to TRBJ2-1; TRBD2 matches 11 bases. The CDR3 has 15 amino acids. CDR1 SGHTA and CDR2 FQGNSA come from the germline V gene. V lost 5 bases, J lost 12 bases, and 12 bases stayed unmatched. The CDR3 coding sequence is TGTGCCAGCAGCACCGCACGGGTAGCGGGAGGGGGGCAGTTCTTC. Residues: CASSTARVAGGGQFF.

This clone has a handful of counts. V is TRBV11-2 and J is TRBJ1-1; 10 positions agree with TRBD1. V lost 6 bases and J lost 5; bases outside the gene matches: 6. Germline V gene lookup returns CDR1 SGHAT and CDR2 FQNNGV. The CDR3 is 14 residues long. CDR3: CASRSTGGSTEAFF. For the CDR3, the DNA is TGTGCCAGCAGGTCGACAGGGGGCAGTACTGAAGCTTTCTTT.

The rearrangement joins TRBV6-4 to TRBJ1-6; D not certain. The germline V gene has CDR1 MRHNA and CDR2 SNTAGT. CDR3 size: 13 residues. V was pared by 2 bases and J by 4 bases, with 3 bases between. CDR3 sequence reads: CASSDRYNSPLHF. The CDR3 DNA reads as TGTGCCAGCAGTGACCGTTATAATTCACCCCTCCACTTT.

The chain recombines TRBV19 with TRBJ1-1, with D unclear. With 4 bases removed from V and 1 base from J, the gap between germline ends came to 13 bases. Germline assignment: CDR1 LNHDA and CDR2 SQIVND (reference sequence). This CDR3 comprises 15 residues. DNA for the CDR3: TGTGCCAGTAGTAAGGGTAGGACTGCGAACACTGAAGCTTTCTTT. Translating gives CASSKGRTANTEAFF.

This chain connects TRBV7-2 to TRBJ2-4, with 7 bases fitting TRBD1. The germline CDR1 and CDR2 sequences are SGHTA and FQGNSA. V lost 5 bases, J lost 0 bases, and 10 bases stayed unmatched. The CDR3 spans 17 residues. As DNA, the CDR3 is TGTGCCAGCAGCCCCCAAGCCGGGACAGCAGCCAAAAACATTCAGTACTTC. Its protein is CASSPQAGTAAKNIQYF.

V and J are TRBV5-1 and TRBJ2-5; TRBD2 aligns across 7 bases. The CDR3 sequence is 16 residues long. J lost 7 bases, V lost 7 bases, and 19 bases had no gene match. Germline CDR1 SGHRS, CDR2 YFSETQ. CDR3 protein: CASASLAAGASGTQYF. As DNA, the CDR3 is TGCGCCAGCGCATCCTTAGCGGCGGGAGCGAGTGGGACCCAGTACTTC. Full variable domain (remainder filled in from reference TRBV5-1 and TRBJ2-5): KAGVTQTPRYLIKTRGQQVTLSCSPISGHRSVSWYQQTPGQGLQFLFEYFSETQRNKGNFPGRFSGRQFSNSRSEMNVSTLELGDSALYLCASASLAAGASGTQYFGPGTRLLVL.

The chain combines TRBV29-1 with TRBJ2-3; D is unclear. V was trimmed by 6 bases and J by 0 bases, leaving 10 bases between them. CDR1 and CDR2 from the germline V gene are SQVTM and ANQGSEA. CDR3 size: 13 residues. CDR3: CSVALDSTDTQYF. CDR3 in DNA: TGCAGCGTCGCTCTGGATAGCACAGATACGCAGTATTTT.

This clone came up a few times. The chain joins TRBV30 to TRBJ1-5, with D possibly TRBD1 on 5 matching bases. V was pared by 6 bases and J by 5 bases, with 11 bases between. The CDR3 loop spans 12 amino acids. The germline CDR1 and CDR2 sequences are GTSNPN and SVGIG (reference sequence). The CDR3 sequence is CACQRGDQPQHF. For the CDR3, the DNA is TGTGCCTGTCAGCGGGGGGATCAGCCCCAGCATTTT.

CDR3 loop: CASSSYGRFPEQYF. The DNA of the CDR3 is TGTGCCAGCAGCTCCTATGGACGATTCCCCGAGCAGTACTTC. The gene calls are TRBV5-4 and TRBJ2-7, with D unclear. The germline V gene encodes CDR1 SGHNT and CDR2 YYREEE (reference sequence). Trimming took 3 bases from V and 6 from J, leaving 16 bases between them. The CDR3 covers 14 residues.